This T cell receptor (beta chain) was recorded in a study of T-cell reconstitution after alpha-beta-depleted transplantation in children. Study observations and caveats: For some patients, TCRbeta diversity was high at day 60 because of recipient T cells and thymic progenitors that survived. Reportedly, alpha-beta T cells present about two months post-transplant originated from several hundred expanded clones of graft origin. It was newly produced T cells that mostly accounted for T-cell counts and diversity one year after transplant.

Concerning this clonotype: The antigen remains undetermined.

Preparing the TCRbeta library involved the use of unique molecular identifiers. MiXCR was run by TCRdb on the PCR reads, yielding one entry per CDR3 protein. The sample lists about 600,000 distinct CDR3 sequences, 10% to 15% seen once, with approximately 2.1% in the top ten. Per germline, CDR1 SNHLY and CDR2 FYNNEI. The CDR3 covers 16 residues. Unmatched junction bases numbered 13, after V lost 10 bases and J lost 5 bases. Sequences were derived from PBMCs, mostly from graft donor cells, sampled 360 days after TCRalphabeta/CD19-depleted stem cell transplant. J is TRBJ2-1 and V is TRBV2; TRBD2 aligns across 11 bases. This sequence was found in a male patient younger than 18 who had a stem cell transplant for acute myeloid leukemia, so the T cells may come from the graft donor. CDR3 loop: CATIIAGGRFHNEQFF. CDR3 bases: TGTGCCACCATAATAGCGGGAGGGCGGTTCCACAATGAGCAGTTCTTC.